One and the same sample provided the 11 T cell receptor beta chains below, sequenced in a study of T cell responses to AZD1222 COVID-19 vaccine. The method was immunoSEQ multiplex PCR; TCRdb's version includes in-frame clones alone and lacks a portion of them. The repertoire includes some 150,000 clones, roughly 85% of them detected once, and about 7.9% sits in the top ten. Specimen: peripheral blood, collected 28 days after the second dose of the MenACWY control vaccine. These receptors were collected from an adult who received the MenACWY meningococcal vaccine as a control.

The J gene is TRBJ2-7, the V gene TRBV11-2; possibly TRBD1 or TRBD2 for D (6 bases each). The germline CDR1 and CDR2 sequences are SGHAT and FQNNGV. V was pared by 8 bases and J by 6 bases, with 26 bases between. The CDR3 is made up of 16 amino acids. The CDR3 DNA reads as TGTGCCAGCTCCATATCCGGGGGCAGGGGATCACGCGAGCAGTACTTC. It encodes CASSISGGRGSREQYF. The full variable domain, completed using reference TRBV11-2 and TRBJ2-7, is EAGVAQSPRYKIIEKRQSVAFWCNPISGHATLYWYQQILGQGPKLLIQFQNNGVVDDSQLPKDRFSAERLKGVDSTLKIQPAKLEDSAVYLCASSISGGRGSREQYFGPGTRLTVT.

This chain's CDR3 is CASSLARETQYF. CDR3 coding DNA: TGTGCCAGCAGCTTGGCTCGAGAGACCCAGTACTTC. The chain is built from TRBV7-2 and TRBJ2-5; D is uncertain. This CDR3 spans 12 amino acids. V lost 3 bases, J lost 4 bases, and 6 bases lay in between. Germline V CDR1 and CDR2: SGHTA, FQGNSA. Together with reference TRBV7-2 and TRBJ2-5, the CDR3 gives the full variable domain: GAGVSQSPSNKVTEKGKDVELRCDPISGHTALYWYRQSLGQGLEFLIYFQGNSAPDKSGLPSDRFSAERTGGSVSTLTIQRTQQEDSAVYLCASSLARETQYFGPGTRLLVL.

The rearrangement uses TRBV19 and TRBJ2-5; TRBD1 aligns across 8 bases. Germline values: CDR1 LNHDA, CDR2 SQIVND (reference sequence). This CDR3 contains 16 residues. V trimming: 3 bases; J trimming: 2 bases; junction bases outside the gene matches: 8. The CDR3 bases are TGTGCCAGTAGTATTCGGACAGGGCTCCTACAAGAGACCCAGTACTTC. Translated: CASSIRTGLLQETQYF. The variable domain in full, completed from reference TRBV19 and TRBJ2-5, reads DGGITQSPKYLFRKEGQNVTLSCEQNLNHDAMYWYRQDPGQGLRLIYYSQIVNDFQKGDIAEGYSVSREKKESFPLTVTSAQKNPTAFYLCASSIRTGLLQETQYFGPGTRLLVL.

This sequence joins TRBV28 and TRBJ1-1; D perhaps matches TRBD1 (6 bases). With 5 bases removed from V and 0 bases from J, the gap between germline ends came to 13 bases. The CDR3 spans 15 residues. Germline loops: CDR1 MDHEN, CDR2 SYDVKM. The CDR3 sequence is CASSPQGLLNTEAFF. The DNA of the CDR3 is TGTGCCAGCAGTCCACAGGGACTCCTGAACACTGAAGCTTTCTTT. Filled out from reference TRBV28 and TRBJ1-1, the complete variable domain reads DVKVTQSSRYLVKRTGEKVFLECVQDMDHENMFWYRQDPGLGLRLIYFSYDVKMKEKGDIPEGYSVSREKKERFSLILESASTNQTSMYLCASSPQGLLNTEAFFGQGTRLTVV.

The rearrangement joins TRBV3-1 (or the pseudogene TRBV3-2) to TRBJ2-7, with 7 bases identical to TRBD1. CDR3 size: 16 residues. The V and J ends lost 3 bases and 0 bases, in that order; junction bases with no gene match: 8. CDR1 is LGHDT and CDR2 is YNNKEL in the germline V gene (reference sequence). Here the CDR3 reads CASSQPGDSPSYEQYF. CDR3 coding DNA: TGTGCCAGCAGCCAGCCTGGGGACAGCCCCTCCTACGAGCAGTACTTC.

The chain joins TRBV7-6 to TRBJ1-6, with no clear D. CDR3 length equals 16 residues. CDR1 is SGHVS, CDR2 FNYEAQ, per germline. Trimming shortened V by 0 bases and J by 6 bases, and 12 bases separated the two germline ends. CDR3 region: CASSLALGGINSPLHF. Written as DNA, the CDR3 is TGTGCCAGCAGCTTAGCGCTAGGAGGCATTAATTCACCCCTCCACTTT.

In its sample, this clone was seen a few times. CDR3 amino acids: CASSSRTGREQFF. DNA for the CDR3: TGTGCCAGCAGCTCACGGACAGGGCGTGAGCAGTTCTTC. The chain uses TRBV7-2 and TRBJ2-1; TRBD1 agrees at 8 bases. Trimming cost V 4 bases and J 9 bases; bases outside gene matches: 5. In germline, CDR1 is SGHTA, CDR2 FQGNSA. The length of the CDR3 is 13 residues.

V usage is TRBV4-1 and J usage is TRBJ2-1; tentatively, D is TRBD2 (5 bases). Trimming shortened V by 6 bases and J by 4 bases, and 13 bases separated the two germline ends. The V gene's germline CDR1 is MGHRA and CDR2 YSYEKL. CDR3 length: 14 amino acids. The CDR3 DNA is TGCGCCAGCAGGTCTAGCAGAAGATACAATGAGCAGTTCTTC. Amino acids: CASRSSRRYNEQFF.

The chain links TRBV5-4 to TRBJ2-2, with TRBD1 identical over 8 bases. This CDR3 is 14 amino acids long. Germline V gene sequence: CDR1 SGHNT, CDR2 YYREEE (reference sequence). Trimming removed 0 bases from V and 10 bases from J; junction bases left unmatched: 5. Written as DNA, the CDR3 is TGTGCCAGCAGCTTGGAGACAGGGGTTGAGGAGCTGTTTTTT. Translated, it gives CASSLETGVEELFF.

The chain combines TRBV4-1 with TRBJ2-5, with TRBD1 matching 9 bases. The V gene's germline CDR1 is MGHRA and CDR2 YSYEKL. V gave up 3 bases and J gave up 4 bases; unmatched junction bases: 12. The CDR3 sequence is 17 residues long. CDR3 nucleotides: TGCGCCAGCAGCCATCAACCTCAGGGGACAGGGTTAGAGACCCAGTACTTC. Amino acids: CASSHQPQGTGLETQYF.

This rearrangement joins TRBV7-2 to TRBJ1-1; D gene unclear. The CDR3 totals 14 residues. Between the trimmed V and J ends, which lost 1 base and 1 base, there was a span of 7 bases. The germline gives CDR1 SGHTA, CDR2 FQGNSA. In nucleotides, the CDR3 is TGTGCCAGCAGCTTAGAAGGCTGGAACACTGAAGCTTTCTTT. Its translation is CASSLEGWNTEAFF.